The sequence of this T cell receptor beta chain was determined in a study of blood T cell repertoires in COVID-19. At the level of the study: From T cells, B-cell-depleted T cells, or PBMCs came the material, which was cDNA or gDNA.

In the study's own analysis: Cell counts per sample came from amplifying reference gene primers. Using immunoSEQ multiplex PCR, the repertoire was profiled, and TCRdb retains in-frame clones only, with some absent. Clone size and the V and J calls come from that table; the DNA yielded D and trimming. This table holds about 160,000 clones, about 80% found once. Germline V gene sequence: CDR1 MNHEY, CDR2 SMNVEV (reference sequence). V was clipped by 4 bases and J by 1 base, with 8 bases between them. The CDR3 length is 14 residues. Only a few counts were recorded for this clone. Additional DNA sequences in this sample encode the identical CDR3.

Sequencing was carried out using peripheral blood. This chain uses TRBV27 with TRBJ1-5; TRBD1 is a possible D gene (5 bases). The receptor was derived from a woman older than 75 with acute or convalescent COVID-19. This CDR3 reads CASSSGWSNQPQHF. CDR3 coding DNA: TGTGCCAGCAGTTCAGGGTGGAGCAATCAGCCCCAGCATTTT.